The 20 T cell receptor beta chains below come from one sample, sequenced in a study of regulatory T cells in long-lasting Graves disease. Library construction for TCR beta used iRepertoire HTBI primers and Arm-PCR of CDR3 regions. TCRdb redid the calling of the multiplex PCR reads with MiXCR, one entry per CDR3 protein. The sample contains 350,000 to 500,000 distinct CDR3 sequences, 11% to 15% of which appear only once. Time point defined: newly diagnosed GD, antithyroid drugs for less than 3 months. Preparation of the TCR library used RNA extracted from PBMCs. This same sample was also part of a study on T cells in Graves' hyperthyroidism and ophthalmopathy.

This specimen was peripheral blood mononuclear cells (PBMCs), taken at new diagnosis, from a patient treated with antithyroid drugs. These receptors were taken from a woman aged 50 to 60 with Graves disease.

This rearrangement joins TRBV19 to TRBJ2-1; 7 bases match TRBD1. This CDR3 has 12 amino acids. Per germline, CDR1 LNHDA and CDR2 SQIVND (reference sequence). V dropped 9 bases and J dropped 7; count of bases not matched to a gene: 6. DNA for the CDR3: TGTGCCAGCAGGGACAGCCCTAATGAGCAGTTCTTC. Protein product: CASRDSPNEQFF.

This clonotype was recorded many times. The chain has TRBV28 and TRBJ2-1, with 7 positions matching TRBD2. The CDR3 spans 14 residues. Trimming cost V 7 bases and J 0 bases; bases outside gene matches: 3. Germline V lookup: CDR1 MDHEN, CDR2 SYDVKM. DNA of the CDR3: TGTGCCAGCATAGGCGGGAGCTCCTACAATGAGCAGTTCTTC. Residues: CASIGGSSYNEQFF.

This clonotype was detected ten times or more. The V gene is TRBV24-1, the J gene TRBJ2-3; tentatively, D is TRBD1 (6 bases). V was pared by 0 bases and J by 1 base, with 10 bases between. The CDR3 loop spans 16 amino acids. Germline V gene data show CDR1 as KGHDR and CDR2 as SFDVKD. The CDR3 DNA reads TGTGCCACCAGTGATTTGGTCAGGGGAGGCACAGATACGCAGTATTTT. Translation: CATSDLVRGGTDTQYF.

The gene calls are TRBV10-3 and TRBJ2-3; 16 bases line up with TRBD2. Germline loops: CDR1 ENHRY, CDR2 SYGVKD. The CDR3 loop spans 17 amino acids. V was clipped by 11 bases and J by 2 bases; unmatched bases: 10. The CDR3 loop reads CAVTGGTSGRDTDTQYF. CDR3 nucleotide sequence: TGTGCCGTCACGGGCGGGACTAGCGGGAGGGACACAGATACGCAGTATTTT.

This clonotype was observed many times. V usage is TRBV6-1 and J usage is TRBJ2-5; no definite D call. The V end lost 3 bases, the J end lost 5 bases, and 22 bases lay between the germline ends. The CDR3 loop spans 17 amino acids. Germline CDR1 is MNHNS and CDR2 is SASEGT. For the CDR3, the DNA is TGTGCCAGCAGTGACCCTCTCACCGGGCGGTCCGGGGAGACCCAGTACTTC. Translating gives CASSDPLTGRSGETQYF.

The chain has TRBV13 and TRBJ2-7, with a weak D call TRBD2 (6 bases). The CDR3 consists of 14 residues. Germline V gene lookup returns CDR1 PRHDT and CDR2 FYEKMQ (reference sequence). V was trimmed by 5 bases and J by 0 bases, leaving 11 bases between them. Here the CDR3 DNA reads TGTGCCAGCAGCCCCCGGGACTTCTCCTACGAGCAGTACTTC. This translates into CASSPRDFSYEQYF.

This clonotype was detected many times. V usage is TRBV6-2 or TRBV6-3 and J usage is TRBJ2-3; 11 bases are a match to TRBD1. The length of the CDR3 is 20 residues. Germline assignment: CDR1 MNHEY and CDR2 SVGEGT. V shed 5 bases, J shed 4 bases, and the junction held 20 bases outside the gene matches. The CDR3 region is CASSERDRGAIPGFADTQYF. CDR3 bases: TGTGCCAGCAGTGAACGGGACAGGGGGGCTATCCCCGGGTTCGCAGATACGCAGTATTTT.

V is TRBV28 and J is TRBJ1-2, with no clear D. This CDR3 region has 18 residues. CDR1 is MDHEN, CDR2 SYDVKM, per germline. Between the trimmed V and J ends, which lost 4 bases and 0 bases, there was a span of 21 bases. CDR3 residues: CASSSLWAVDHSNYGYTF. In DNA form, the CDR3 reads TGTGCCAGCAGTTCGCTATGGGCCGTGGATCATTCTAACTATGGCTACACCTTC.

The rearrangement joins TRBV12-3 or TRBV12-4 to TRBJ2-7, with D perhaps TRBD1 (6 bases). The CDR3 has 13 residues. V shed 7 bases and J shed 0 bases, with 10 bases lying between them. Here the CDR3 reads CASTIRGSYEQYF. As DNA, the CDR3 is TGTGCCAGCACTATCAGGGGCTCCTACGAGCAGTACTTC.

The chain has TRBV7-8 and TRBJ2-2; tentatively, D is TRBD2 (5 bases). Trimming took off 5 bases at V and 5 bases at J, with 18 bases between the two ends. The germline V gene encodes CDR1 SGHVS and CDR2 FQNEAQ. The CDR3 has 16 amino acids. CDR3: CASSPRPGSQTGELFF. In nucleotides, the CDR3 is TGTGCCAGCAGCCCCAGGCCGGGGAGTCAGACCGGGGAGCTGTTTTTT.

This clonotype was counted a few times. This sequence joins TRBV9 and TRBJ2-3; 8 positions match TRBD2. Germline values: CDR1 SGDLS, CDR2 YYNGEE. V gave up 3 bases and J gave up 1 base; unmatched junction bases: 7. The CDR3 covers 16 residues. CDR3 region: CASSGISGKGTDTQYF. The CDR3, as DNA: TGTGCCAGCAGCGGAATTAGCGGGAAAGGCACAGATACGCAGTATTTT.

This clonotype was seen many times. The chain joins TRBV28 to TRBJ2-1; tentatively, D is TRBD2 (5 bases). The CDR3 contains 10 residues. V dropped 4 bases and J dropped 12 bases, with 7 bases sitting between them. Germline V gene sequence: CDR1 MDHEN, CDR2 SYDVKM. CDR3 DNA: TGTGCCAGCAGTTCCCGGGGGCAGTTCTTC. Translated: CASSSRGQFF.

This clonotype was picked up a small number of times. The chain combines TRBV5-1 with TRBJ2-5; D is ambiguous. V was trimmed by 1 base and J by 1 base, leaving 8 bases between them. The CDR3 has 14 amino acids. The germline V gene encodes CDR1 SGHRS and CDR2 YFSETQ. The DNA of the CDR3 is TGCGCCAGCAGCTTGCAAGTGGGCCAAGAGACCCAGTACTTC. Its translation is CASSLQVGQETQYF.

This rearrangement joins TRBV25-1 to TRBJ2-7, with TRBD1 matching 7 bases. The germline CDR1 and CDR2 sequences are MGHDK and SYGVNS. The CDR3 covers 15 residues. Losses at the gene ends were 2 bases for V and 2 bases for J; bases not matched to a gene: 6. CDR3 in DNA: TGTGCCAGCAGTGAACCCGGGACAGCAACCTACGAGCAGTACTTC. Encoded protein: CASSEPGTATYEQYF.

This clonotype occurred many times. The CDR3 nucleotides read TGTGCAACTTGCGTGTCCAATGAGCAGTTCTTC. Encoded protein: CATCVSNEQFF. V usage is TRBV6-2 or TRBV6-3 and J usage is TRBJ2-1, with D uncertain. CDR1 MNHEY and CDR2 SVGEGT come from the germline V gene. The CDR3 is 11 amino acids.

This clonotype was counted many times. J is TRBJ1-2 and V is TRBV27; 7 positions agree with TRBD1. Germline CDR1 and CDR2: MNHEY and SMNVEV (reference sequence). Losses at the gene ends were 6 bases for V and 6 bases for J; bases not matched to a gene: 7. The CDR3 is 13 residues long. For the CDR3, the DNA is TGTGCCAGCAGCTTGACAGGGTTCCATGGCTACACCTTC. This codes for CASSLTGFHGYTF.

The chain recombines TRBV19 with TRBJ2-3; 8 bases map to TRBD1. CDR1 and CDR2 from the germline V gene are LNHDA and SQIVND (reference sequence). CDR3 length equals 14 residues. Trimming cost V 3 bases and J 8 bases; bases outside gene matches: 7. CDR3 sequence (DNA): TGTGCCAGTAGTATCCGACAGGGGACGGGTACGCAGTATTTT. Protein sequence: CASSIRQGTGTQYF.

This clonotype was seen many times. The rearrangement joins TRBV30 to TRBJ1-1, with D unclear. Looked up from germline, CDR1 is GTSNPN and CDR2 is SVGIG (reference sequence). Trimming shortened V by 3 bases and J by 4 bases, and 9 bases separated the two germline ends. The CDR3 runs 12 residues. CDR3 residues: CAWRRLLTEAFF. The CDR3 DNA is TGTGCCTGGAGAAGGCTGCTCACTGAAGCTTTCTTT.

At least ten counts were recorded for this clonotype. The chain combines TRBV7-3 with TRBJ2-1; D is unresolved. Deletions cut 5 bases from V and 6 bases from J, with 26 bases between. This CDR3 has 18 residues. Germline V CDR1 and CDR2: SGHTA, FQGTGA. The CDR3 nucleotides are TGTGCCAGCAGCGCTAAGCCCCGGACCTACCTCGGCATCAATGAGCAGTTCTTC. The encoded protein is CASSAKPRTYLGINEQFF.

This clonotype was observed a handful of times. The J gene is TRBJ2-3, the V gene TRBV10-1, with 7 positions matching TRBD1. The CDR3 has 16 residues. Looked up from germline, CDR1 is WNHNN and CDR2 is SYGVQD (reference sequence). Trimming cost V 5 bases and J 2 bases; bases outside gene matches: 10. In DNA form, the CDR3 reads TGCGCCAGCAGTCAGAGCCTGACAGGGTTCACAGATACGCAGTATTTT. It translates to CASSQSLTGFTDTQYF.